These T cell receptor beta chains were read from a single sample in a study of cytomegalovirus exposure and HLA in healthy donors. Sequenced by immunoSEQ multiplex PCR; TCRdb stores in-frame clones only, minus some. The data show 150,000 to 200,000 clones, with roughly 79% seen just once and about 1% held by the top ten. The specimen sequenced was PBMCs. These receptors were taken from a woman in her thirties or forties in good health and CMV-seronegative. Both conserved end residues are part of each CDR3. Each record gives: V gene, D gene, J gene, clone size, CDR3 DNA, CDR3 protein. The D gene is left open where the match is weak. Expanded clones are given a class, and other clones once, few, many or no size at all.

TRBV6-6	-	TRBJ1-5	-	TGTGCCGGAAGCAGGGGCAGCAATCAGCCCCAGCATTTT	CAGSRGSNQPQHF
TRBV15	-	TRBJ1-1	once	TGTGCCACCGGCCAGGGCATGAACACTGAAGCTTTCTTT	CATGQGMNTEAFF
TRBV13	-	TRBJ2-1	-	TGTGCCAGCAGCTTATTTGTAGCGGAGCCCGACAATGAGCAGTTCTTC	CASSLFVAEPDNEQFF
TRBV27	TRBD1	TRBJ1-1	-	TGTGCCAGCAGTTTATACGGGACAGGGGGCACTGAAGCTTTCTTT	CASSLYGTGGTEAFF
TRBV29-1	TRBD1	TRBJ2-1	-	TGCAGCGCCCTGGGACAGGGAGGAAATGAGCAGTTCTTC	CSALGQGGNEQFF
TRBV7-3	TRBD2	TRBJ2-1	-	TGTGCCAGCAGTGATAGCGGGAGCTCCTACAATGAGCAGTTCTTC	CASSDSGSSYNEQFF
TRBV7-3	TRBD2	TRBJ2-3	few	TGTGCCAGCAGCCGTAGCGGGAGTTCGGTTTATACGCAGTATTTT	CASSRSGSSVYTQYF
TRBV11-2	TRBD2	TRBJ2-1	-	TGTGCCAGCAGCTTCGTATGGACTAGCGGGAGGGGGGATGAGCAGTTCTTC	CASSFVWTSGRGDEQFF
TRBV28	TRBD1	TRBJ1-1	-	TGTGCCAGCAGCCCCCCGGGACAGAGACAGAACACTGAAGCTTTCTTT	CASSPPGQRQNTEAFF
TRBV10-3	TRBD2	TRBJ2-3	-	TGTGCCATCAGTGATGTTCGGCTAGCGGTCCCAGATACGCAGTATTTT	CAISDVRLAVPDTQYF
TRBV25-1	-	TRBJ2-3	-	TGTGCCAGCAGTGAAGCGGGACTCCTCGATACGCAGTATTTT	CASSEAGLLDTQYF
TRBV9	-	TRBJ2-7	once	TGTGCCAGCAGCGTAGGGGGATCGGGGGAGCAGTACTTC	CASSVGGSGEQYF
TRBV30	-	TRBJ2-7	-	TGTGCCTGGAGCGTACCCCCTAGGCTCTCCCGTACCTACGAGCAGTACTTC	CAWSVPPRLSRTYEQYF
TRBV5-6	-	TRBJ2-5	-	TGTGCCAGCAGCTCAACTAGCACAGAGACCCAGTACTTC	CASSSTSTETQYF
TRBV15	TRBD1	TRBJ2-1	-	TGTGCCACCAGCAGAGGTGGGACAGGGGGTTTTAATGAGCAGTTCTTC	CATSRGGTGGFNEQFF
TRBV9	-	TRBJ1-2	-	TGTGCCAGCAGCCCGACAGGACAAGGCTACACCTTC	CASSPTGQGYTF
TRBV18	-	TRBJ1-1	once	TGTGCCAGCTCAAGGGGGGGGGAAGGCACTGAAGCTTTCTTT	CASSRGGEGTEAFF
TRBV11-2	TRBD2	TRBJ2-1	-	TGTGCCAGCAGCCTGACCCTAGCGGGAGGCAATGAGCAGTTCTTC	CASSLTLAGGNEQFF
TRBV2	TRBD1	TRBJ2-7	-	TGTGCCAGCAGTGAATTGGGACAGGGCATCGACGAGCAGTACTTC	CASSELGQGIDEQYF
TRBV27	-	TRBJ2-3	-	TGTGCCAGCAGTTCCGCGAATACGCAGTATTTT	CASSSANTQYF
TRBV29-1	-	TRBJ2-7	-	TGCAGCGTTGGTAAAGGGGAGGAGTACGAGCAGTACTTC	CSVGKGEEYEQYF
TRBV29-1	-	TRBJ1-2	-	TGCAGCGTTGAAATAGGGGTCAGGAACTATGGCTACACCTTC	CSVEIGVRNYGYTF
TRBV19	TRBD1	TRBJ1-2	-	TGTGCCAGTAGTTCCTCCGGGACAGGGAATGGCTACACCTTC	CASSSSGTGNGYTF
TRBV5-1	TRBD2	TRBJ2-7	-	TGCGCCAGCAGCTCTCGGCTTGGACTAGGCGAGTACGAGCAGTACTTC	CASSSRLGLGEYEQYF
TRBV19	-	TRBJ1-1	-	TGTGCCAGTCAGGGACAAACGAACACTGAAGCTTTCTTT	CASQGQTNTEAFF
TRBV7-9	-	TRBJ1-2	-	TGTGCCAGCAGCTTTCCCGTTCAGGGCGGGGACTATGGCTACACCTTC	CASSFPVQGGDYGYTF
TRBV20-1	-	TRBJ1-1	-	TGCAGTGCTAGAGAGACAGAGAAAGCTTTCTTT	CSARETEKAFF
TRBV11-3	TRBD1	TRBJ2-1	-	TGTGCCAGCAGCTCCCCCGGGACAGGGGACAATGAGCAGTTCTTC	CASSSPGTGDNEQFF
TRBV9	-	TRBJ2-1	-	TGTGCCAGCAGCGCCGCTCCCGGGTCCAATGAGCAGTTCTTC	CASSAAPGSNEQFF
TRBV27	-	TRBJ1-1	-	TGTGCCAGCCGCTGGGGAGGGGGGTACACTGAAGCTTTCTTT	CASRWGGGYTEAFF
TRBV19	TRBD2	TRBJ2-2	-	TGTGCCAGTAGTATAGTTTGGGCTAGCGGAGAAACCGGGGAGCTGTTTTTT	CASSIVWASGETGELFF
TRBV6-5	TRBD2	TRBJ2-1	-	TGTGCCAGCAGCTCACTAGCGGGAGGGGGCAATGAGCAGTTCTTC	CASSSLAGGGNEQFF
TRBV7-9	-	TRBJ2-7	-	TGTGCCAGCAGCTTAGCGGGGGGGCCCTACGAGCAGTACTTC	CASSLAGGPYEQYF
TRBV6-6	TRBD1	TRBJ1-3	-	TGTGCCAGCGGGACAGGACTTGGAAACACCATATATTTT	CASGTGLGNTIYF
TRBV21-1	-	TRBJ2-3	-	TGTGCCAGCAGCAAAGGAAGACTAGCGGGAGTGATAGATACGCAGTATTTT	CASSKGRLAGVIDTQYF
TRBV5-1	-	TRBJ1-1	-	TGCGCCAGCAGTATACAGGCCACGAACACTGAAGCTTTCTTT	CASSIQATNTEAFF
TRBV20-1	TRBD1	TRBJ1-2	-	TGCAGTGCTAGAGAGGACAGGGGCTACACCTTC	CSAREDRGYTF
TRBV5-1	TRBD1	TRBJ2-1	-	TGCGCCAGCAGCCCCGACAGGGGGCTGAATGAGCAGTTCTTC	CASSPDRGLNEQFF
TRBV6-5	TRBD2	TRBJ2-1	few	TGTGCCAGCGGGCTAGCGGAATACAATGAGCAGTTCTTC	CASGLAEYNEQFF
TRBV9	-	TRBJ2-7	-	TGTGCCAGCAGCGTAACGGGTCGGGCCTACGAGCAGTACTTC	CASSVTGRAYEQYF
TRBV6-5	-	TRBJ1-3	-	TGTGCCAGCAGTTACCAAGCAGGGCCTGGAAACACCATATATTTT	CASSYQAGPGNTIYF
TRBV5-1	TRBD1	TRBJ2-2	-	TGCGCCAGCAGCTTTGTGACAGGGGGTACCGGGGAGCTGTTTTTT	CASSFVTGGTGELFF
TRBV28	-	TRBJ1-3	-	TGTGCCAGCAGTTCAGGGAACACCATATATTTT	CASSSGNTIYF
TRBV7-3	TRBD2	TRBJ2-3	-	TGTGCCAGCAGCCGGGGGGGCCGGATGAACACAGATACGCAGTATTTT	CASSRGGRMNTDTQYF
TRBV7-9	-	TRBJ1-5	-	TGTGCCAGCAGCCCGACAGATTATAGCAATCAGCCCCAGCATTTT	CASSPTDYSNQPQHF
TRBV7-9	-	TRBJ2-1	-	TGTGCCAGCAGCTTACAGCTAGCGTCCTACAATGAGCAGTTCTTC	CASSLQLASYNEQFF
TRBV28	TRBD2	TRBJ2-7	-	TGTGCCAGCGGGGGGGCCAACAGGGGACTAGCGGGTTCTCTCTACGAGCAGTACTTC	CASGGANRGLAGSLYEQYF
TRBV6-1	-	TRBJ1-2	-	TGTGCCAGCAGTGAACAGGGTCCCGGGACCTTC	CASSEQGPGTF
TRBV30	-	TRBJ2-7	-	TGTGCCTGGACAGGGGCAGGCTACGAGCAGTACTTC	CAWTGAGYEQYF
TRBV27	-	TRBJ1-1	few	TGTGCCAGCAGTTTGATAGGAGGGAACACTGAAGCTTTCTTT	CASSLIGGNTEAFF
TRBV30	TRBD2	TRBJ2-3	-	TGTGCCTGGAGTCTAGCGGGAGGGCCGGGAGATACGCAGTATTTT	CAWSLAGGPGDTQYF
TRBV6-5	TRBD1	TRBJ1-2	-	TGTGCCAGCAGCTGGACAGGGCATGGCTACACCTTC	CASSWTGHGYTF